The source of this T cell receptor (beta chain) is a study of T cells after yellow fever vaccination (dated by TCRdb to the late 2010s). General notes on the study: The SMART-Seq v4 Ultra Low Input RNA kit was used to prepare libraries from fractions with low cell numbers. Bulk TCR alpha and beta repertoires were sequenced longitudinally to track T-cell clones before and after primary and booster YFV17D yellow fever vaccination. The cohort comprised two healthy male donors, one aged 18 to 29 and one aged 30 to 39 years. Blood was collected at multiple timepoints before and after primary and secondary immunization, and bulk PBMC replicates and cell subsets were isolated.

Overall study outcomes, separate from this receptor: Because only two donors were included in the study, the extent to which the findings can be generalized is limited. Computational filtering was required because FACS-sorted repertoires could contain abundant contaminating clonotypes from the bulk population. Most clones expanded after primary vaccination (around 97% of CD4 and approximately 86% of CD8) were re-detected after the booster, suggesting that broad memory maintenance occurred. A small fraction of clonotypes showed up in both the CD4 and CD8 compartments, probably as a result of convergent recombination. The secondary T-cell response was weaker than the primary response but faster, peaking on day 5 instead of day 15.

TCR cDNA was made using 5'RACE template switching, a step that added a universal primer site and unique molecular identifiers. Priming of cDNA synthesis was performed from both the TCR alpha and TCR beta constant segments. Library amplification used two PCR steps, and the second PCR step added sample barcodes and sequencing adapters. Sequencing of libraries was performed on Illumina HiSeq 2500 (2x100 bp) or NovaSeq (2x150 bp). On the study's bioinformatics: MIGEC was used to demultiplex reads and collapse the reads into UMI consensus sequences, and MiXCR was used for V(D)J alignment. Clonotypes responding to the vaccine were identified with edgeR on replicate PBMC samples, with the criteria of FDR below 0.01 and a log2 fold change above 5 up to day 15. Bulk clonotypes were assigned CD4 or CD8 identity according to which sequenced CD4 or CD8 repertoire held them at higher abundance. TCRdb cleaned the public reads at Q25 with fastp, built clones with MiXCR and kept in-frame beta chains. Merged by CDR3 protein, the rows form single entries marked with the most common genes and DNA. These V and J calls rely on TCRdb rather than the paper's analysis. The table for this sample lists 150,000 to 200,000 distinct CDR3 sequences; approximately 6.2% of them were counted only once. The top ten constitute less than 3.5% of the sample.

In its sample, this clonotype was seen a few times. Its antigen is currently not known. Per-base quality was not reported, and no clone a single base away is much larger than it. The germline V gene specifies ENHRY as CDR1 and SYGVKD as CDR2. Cut back by 10 bases and 1 base, the V and J ends lie 13 bases apart. Spanning cysteine to phenylalanine, the CDR3 consists of 13 amino acids. Only the CDR3 part of the read is kept: 39 bases, read in frame from the first base. Interpreted using the paper, the treatment or condition label stands for: live attenuated yellow fever vaccine strain. A standard Ficoll-Paque protocol was used to isolate PBMCs from peripheral blood. CD4 and CD8 T-cell fractions were isolated with Dynabeads CD4 and CD8 positive selection kits. RNA was extracted with TriZol from bulk PBMCs, CD4 and CD8 fractions, and dextramer-positive and dextramer-negative fractions.

Sequenced here: CD4+ T cells sorted from PBMCs, sampled on the day of the first yellow fever vaccination. The clonotype was recovered from a man in his late teens or twenties who received the YFV17D yellow fever vaccine. The V and J segments used are TRBV10-3 and TRBJ1-2, with TRBD1 tentatively as D gene (5 bases match). At the DNA level, the sequence is TGTGCCACCTTGAAGGGGATTAACTATGGCTACACCTTC. It translates to CATLKGINYGYTF.